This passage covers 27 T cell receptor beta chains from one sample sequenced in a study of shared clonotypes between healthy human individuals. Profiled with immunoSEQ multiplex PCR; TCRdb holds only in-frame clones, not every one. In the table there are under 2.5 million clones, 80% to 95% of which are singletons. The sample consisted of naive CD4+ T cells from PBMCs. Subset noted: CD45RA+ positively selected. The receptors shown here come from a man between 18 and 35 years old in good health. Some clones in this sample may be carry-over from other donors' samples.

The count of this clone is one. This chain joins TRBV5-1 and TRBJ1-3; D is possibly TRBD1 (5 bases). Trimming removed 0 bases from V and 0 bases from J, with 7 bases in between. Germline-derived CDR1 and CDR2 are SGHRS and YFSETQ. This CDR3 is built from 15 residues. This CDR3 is CASSLVTGSGNTIYF. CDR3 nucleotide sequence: TGCGCCAGCAGCTTGGTAACAGGCTCTGGAAACACCATATATTTT.

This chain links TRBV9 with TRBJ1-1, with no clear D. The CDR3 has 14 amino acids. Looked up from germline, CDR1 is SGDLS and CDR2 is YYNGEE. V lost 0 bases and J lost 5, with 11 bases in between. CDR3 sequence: CASSVGGVPTEAFF. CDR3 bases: TGTGCCAGCAGCGTAGGCGGTGTTCCTACTGAAGCTTTCTTT. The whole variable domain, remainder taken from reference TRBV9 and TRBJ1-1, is DSGVTQTPKHLITATGQRVTLRCSPRSGDLSVYWYQQSLDQGLQFLIQYYNGEERAKGNILERFSAQQFPDLHSELNLSSLELGDSALYFCASSVGGVPTEAFFGQGTRLTVV.

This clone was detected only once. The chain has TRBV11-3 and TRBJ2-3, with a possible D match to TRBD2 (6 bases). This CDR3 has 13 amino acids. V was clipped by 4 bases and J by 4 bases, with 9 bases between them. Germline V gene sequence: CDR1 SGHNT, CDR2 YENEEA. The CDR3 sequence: CASSSTGADTQYF. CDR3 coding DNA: TGTGCCAGCAGCTCTACGGGAGCAGATACGCAGTATTTT.

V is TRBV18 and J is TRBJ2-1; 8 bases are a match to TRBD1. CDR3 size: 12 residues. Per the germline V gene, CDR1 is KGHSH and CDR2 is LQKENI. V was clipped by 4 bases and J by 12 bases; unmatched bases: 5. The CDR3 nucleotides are TGTGCCAGCTCACGAGGTGGACAGGGGCAGTTCTTC. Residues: CASSRGGQGQFF.

The CDR3 DNA sequence: TGTGCCACCAGCAGCCGCGCAGGGCACACGCCGTTCTTC. Translated, it gives CATSSRAGHTPFF. The V gene is TRBV15, the J gene TRBJ2-1; D possibly corresponds to TRBD1 (5 bases). Germline-derived CDR1 and CDR2 are LNHNV and YYDKDF (reference sequence). Deletions cut 3 bases from V and 15 bases from J, with 18 bases between. The CDR3 is 13 amino acids. The full variable domain, its missing parts supplied by reference TRBV15 and TRBJ2-1, is DAMVIQNPRYQVTQFGKPVTLSCSQTLNHNVMYWYQQKSSQAPKLLFHYYDKDFNNEADTPDNFQSRRPNTSFCFLDIRSPGLGDTAMYLCATSSRAGHTPFFGPGTRLTVL.

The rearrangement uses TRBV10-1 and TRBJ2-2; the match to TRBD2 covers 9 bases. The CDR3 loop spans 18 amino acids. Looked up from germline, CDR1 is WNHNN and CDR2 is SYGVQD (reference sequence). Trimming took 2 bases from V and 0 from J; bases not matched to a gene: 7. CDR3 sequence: CASSEDRREGSNTGELFF. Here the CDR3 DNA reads TGCGCCAGCAGTGAGGATCGGCGGGAGGGGTCGAACACCGGGGAGCTGTTTTTT.

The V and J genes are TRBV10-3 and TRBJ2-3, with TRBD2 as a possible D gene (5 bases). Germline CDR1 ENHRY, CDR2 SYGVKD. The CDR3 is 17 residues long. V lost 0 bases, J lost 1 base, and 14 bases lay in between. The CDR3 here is CAISESRGLLGTDTQYF. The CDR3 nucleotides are TGTGCCATCAGTGAGTCGCGAGGGCTTTTGGGCACAGATACGCAGTATTTT.

The CDR3: CASSRDIEEETQYF. CDR3 in DNA: TGTGCCAGCTCACGGGACATTGAAGAAGAGACCCAGTACTTC. This chain links TRBV18 with TRBJ2-5; possible D gene TRBD1, 6 bases. The CDR3 length is 14 residues. Trimming stripped 4 bases from V and 3 bases from J, with 12 bases between. Per the germline V gene, CDR1 is KGHSH and CDR2 is LQKENI.

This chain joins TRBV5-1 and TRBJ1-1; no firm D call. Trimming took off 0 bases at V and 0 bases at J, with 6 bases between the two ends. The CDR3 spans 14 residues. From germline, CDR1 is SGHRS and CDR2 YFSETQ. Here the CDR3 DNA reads TGCGCCAGCAGCTTGGAACAGCTGAACACTGAAGCTTTCTTT. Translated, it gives CASSLEQLNTEAFF.

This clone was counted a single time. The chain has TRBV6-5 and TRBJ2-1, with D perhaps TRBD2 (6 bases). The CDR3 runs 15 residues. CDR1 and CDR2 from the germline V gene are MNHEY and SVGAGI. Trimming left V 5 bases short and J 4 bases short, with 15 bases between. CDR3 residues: CASSRPGLQYNEQFF. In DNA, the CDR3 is TGTGCCAGCAGTCGACCGGGACTGCAATACAATGAGCAGTTCTTC.

The CDR3 DNA reads as TGTGCCAGCAGCGCGGCGGGGTTGTCCCACGAGCAGTACTTC. Translating gives CASSAAGLSHEQYF. The chain combines TRBV9 with TRBJ2-7; TRBD2 might be the D (6 bases). The CDR3 is made up of 14 amino acids. Trimming took 3 bases from V and 5 from J, leaving 15 bases between them. In germline, CDR1 is SGDLS, CDR2 YYNGEE.

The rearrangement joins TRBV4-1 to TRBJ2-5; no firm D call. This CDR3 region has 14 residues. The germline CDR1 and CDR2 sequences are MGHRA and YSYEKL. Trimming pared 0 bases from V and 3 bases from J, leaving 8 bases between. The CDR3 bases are TGCGCCAGCAGCCAAGACGACTTAAAAGAGACCCAGTACTTC. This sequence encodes CASSQDDLKETQYF.

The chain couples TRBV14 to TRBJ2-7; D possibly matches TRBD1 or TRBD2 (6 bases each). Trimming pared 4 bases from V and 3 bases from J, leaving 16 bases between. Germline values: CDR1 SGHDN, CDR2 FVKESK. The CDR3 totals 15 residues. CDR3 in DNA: TGTGCCAGCAGCCTCCGACAGGTGGGAGGCTACGAGCAGTACTTC. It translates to CASSLRQVGGYEQYF.

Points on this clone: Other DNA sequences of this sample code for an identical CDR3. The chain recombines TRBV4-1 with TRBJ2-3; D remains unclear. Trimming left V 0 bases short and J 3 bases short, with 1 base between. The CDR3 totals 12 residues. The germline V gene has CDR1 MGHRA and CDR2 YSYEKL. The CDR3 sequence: CASSQETDTQYF. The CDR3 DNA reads TGCGCCAGCAGCCAAGAGACAGATACGCAGTATTTT.

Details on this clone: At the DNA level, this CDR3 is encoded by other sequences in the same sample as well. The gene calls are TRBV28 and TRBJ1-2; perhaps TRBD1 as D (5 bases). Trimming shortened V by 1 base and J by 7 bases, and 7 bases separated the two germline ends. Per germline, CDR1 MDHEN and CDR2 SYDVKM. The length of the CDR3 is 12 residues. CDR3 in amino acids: CASSLLGGGYTF. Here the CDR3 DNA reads TGTGCCAGCAGTTTATTGGGGGGTGGCTACACCTTC.

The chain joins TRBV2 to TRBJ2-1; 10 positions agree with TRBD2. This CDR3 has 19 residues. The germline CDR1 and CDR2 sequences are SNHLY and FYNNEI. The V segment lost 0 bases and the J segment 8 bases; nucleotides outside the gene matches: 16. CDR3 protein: CASSEALRSSGRDVHEQFF. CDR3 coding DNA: TGTGCCAGCAGTGAAGCGCTAAGGTCAAGCGGGAGGGACGTGCATGAGCAGTTCTTC.

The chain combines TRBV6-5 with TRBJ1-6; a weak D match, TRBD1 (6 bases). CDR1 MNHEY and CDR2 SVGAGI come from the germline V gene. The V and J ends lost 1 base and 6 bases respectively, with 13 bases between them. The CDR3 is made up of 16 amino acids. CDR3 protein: CASSYFPGVGNSPLHF. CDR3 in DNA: TGTGCCAGCAGTTACTTCCCAGGGGTCGGTAATTCACCCCTCCACTTT.

CDR3 DNA sequence: TGTGCCAGTACCCCTCGAACGGACTACAATGAGCAGTTCTTC. Protein product: CASTPRTDYNEQFF. V usage is TRBV19 and J usage is TRBJ2-1, with D unresolved. Trimming left V 7 bases short and J 3 bases short, with 13 bases between. In germline, CDR1 is LNHDA, CDR2 SQIVND (reference sequence). The CDR3 extends over 14 amino acids.

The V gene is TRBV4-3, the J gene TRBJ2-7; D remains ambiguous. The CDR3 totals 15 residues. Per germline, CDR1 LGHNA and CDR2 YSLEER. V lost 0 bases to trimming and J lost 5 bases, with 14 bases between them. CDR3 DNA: TGCGCCAGCAGCCAAGACCGGACCGAAGGGCACGAGCAGTACTTC. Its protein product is CASSQDRTEGHEQYF.

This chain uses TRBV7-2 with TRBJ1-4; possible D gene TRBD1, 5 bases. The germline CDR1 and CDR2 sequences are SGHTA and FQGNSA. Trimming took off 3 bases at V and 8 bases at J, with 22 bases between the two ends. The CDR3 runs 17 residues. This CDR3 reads CASSLAFPMTEKEKLFF. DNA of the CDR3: TGTGCCAGCAGCTTGGCCTTCCCCATGACAGAAAAGGAAAAACTGTTTTTT. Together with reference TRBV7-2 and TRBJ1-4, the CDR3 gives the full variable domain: GAGVSQSPSNKVTEKGKDVELRCDPISGHTALYWYRQSLGQGLEFLIYFQGNSAPDKSGLPSDRFSAERTGGSVSTLTIQRTQQEDSAVYLCASSLAFPMTEKEKLFFGSGTQLSVL.

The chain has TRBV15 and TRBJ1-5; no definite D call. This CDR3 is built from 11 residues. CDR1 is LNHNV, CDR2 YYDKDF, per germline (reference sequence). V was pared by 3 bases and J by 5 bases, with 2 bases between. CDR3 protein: CATSSHQPQHF. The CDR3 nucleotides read TGTGCCACCAGCAGCCATCAGCCCCAGCATTTT.

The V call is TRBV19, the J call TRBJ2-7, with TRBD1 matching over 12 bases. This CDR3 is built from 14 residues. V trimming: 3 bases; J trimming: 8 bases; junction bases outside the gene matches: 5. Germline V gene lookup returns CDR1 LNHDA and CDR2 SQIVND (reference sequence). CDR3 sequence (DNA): TGTGCCAGTAGTATCCCGGGACAGGGGGCGCAGCAGTACTTC. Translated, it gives CASSIPGQGAQQYF.

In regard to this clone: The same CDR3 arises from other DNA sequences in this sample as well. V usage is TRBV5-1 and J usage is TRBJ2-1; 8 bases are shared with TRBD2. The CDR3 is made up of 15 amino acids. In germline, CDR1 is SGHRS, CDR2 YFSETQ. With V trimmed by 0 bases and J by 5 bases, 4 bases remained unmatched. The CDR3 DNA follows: TGCGCCAGCAGCTTGGGTAGTAGCGGGAACAATGAGCAGTTCTTC. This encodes CASSLGSSGNNEQFF.

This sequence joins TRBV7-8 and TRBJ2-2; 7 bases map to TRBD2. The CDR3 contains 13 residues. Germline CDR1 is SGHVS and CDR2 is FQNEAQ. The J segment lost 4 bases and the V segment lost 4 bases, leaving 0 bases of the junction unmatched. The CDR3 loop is CASSWGGTGELFF. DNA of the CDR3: TGTGCCAGCAGCTGGGGGGGCACCGGGGAGCTGTTTTTT.

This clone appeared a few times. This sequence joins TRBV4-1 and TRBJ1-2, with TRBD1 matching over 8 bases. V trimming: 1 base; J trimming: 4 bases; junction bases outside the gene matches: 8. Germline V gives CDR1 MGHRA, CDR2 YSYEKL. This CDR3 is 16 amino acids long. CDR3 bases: TGCGCCAGCAGCCAAGTCGGCAGGGGGCGCGGCTATGGCTACACCTTC. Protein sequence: CASSQVGRGRGYGYTF.

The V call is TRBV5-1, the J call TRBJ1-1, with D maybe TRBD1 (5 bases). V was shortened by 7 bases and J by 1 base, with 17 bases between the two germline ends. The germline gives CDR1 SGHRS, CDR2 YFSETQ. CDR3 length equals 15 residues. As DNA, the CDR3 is TGCGCCAGCTCTAGGGACGGGCACCCGAACACTGAAGCTTTCTTT. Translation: CASSRDGHPNTEAFF. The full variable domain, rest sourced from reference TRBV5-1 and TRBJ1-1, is KAGVTQTPRYLIKTRGQQVTLSCSPISGHRSVSWYQQTPGQGLQFLFEYFSETQRNKGNFPGRFSGRQFSNSRSEMNVSTLELGDSALYLCASSRDGHPNTEAFFGQGTRLTVV.

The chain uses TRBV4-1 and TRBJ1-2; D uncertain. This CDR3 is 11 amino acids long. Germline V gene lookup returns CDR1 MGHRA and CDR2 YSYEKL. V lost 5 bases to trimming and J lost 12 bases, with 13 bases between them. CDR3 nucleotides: TGCGCCAGCAGCAGAAGCCGAGACCACACCTTC. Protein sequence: CASSRSRDHTF.